This T cell receptor beta chain originates from a study of identical twins (TCRdb year 2016). Context from the whole study: To test whether fetal clonotypes persist, this study deep-sequenced TCR alpha and beta repertoires from monozygotic twins, from unrelated adults of various ages, and from cord blood. To rule out contamination, the twin experiments were replicated at different times with different library preparation protocols. General conclusions and limits of the study: Because the same donors could not be followed over many years, conclusions were based on cross-sectional statistical analysis. A weaker excess of twin sharing was found in beta out-of-frame sequences because the signal-to-noise ratio was lowered by fewer shared sequences. Fewer insertions were carried by abundant cord blood beta clonotypes; a weaker similar trend was observed in young adult naive repertoires, while no such trend was observed in memory repertoires. Invariant T cells such as MAIT and iNKT could partly confound zero-insertion analyses, though diverse VJ usage argued against this for most clonotypes. Out-of-frame TCR alpha sequences shared between twins showed an excess of low generation-probability sequences compared with coincidental sharing between unrelated individuals. Recombination models systematically underestimated out-of-frame TCR alpha sharing in monozygotic twins but agreed with sharing between unrelated individuals.

All donors were healthy Caucasians. Three pairs of female monozygotic twins, all aged 18 to 29 years, made up the twin cohort. Miltenyi CD45RO+ enrichment and human naive T-cell isolation kits were used to isolate memory (CD45RO+) and naive T cells from PBMC. Inclusive of the bounding cysteine and phenylalanine, the CDR3 is 15 residues long. Only the CDR3 DNA stays, 45 bases, in frame from base 1. Based on the germline V gene, the CDR1 and CDR2 sequences are SGHRS and YFSETQ. Trimming takes 0 bases from V and 0 bases from J, and the germline ends sit 7 bases apart. In its sample, this clonotype was seen many times. Its recognized antigen is unknown. No clone much larger than this one lies a single base away; base qualities are absent. Library prep was done by 5' RACE. Sequenced on an Illumina HiSeq 2000. Template switching added a universal primer binding site, and the final cDNA carried a unique molecular identifier that allowed TCR cDNA molecules to be counted accurately. First-strand cDNA for TCR alpha and beta chains was synthesized from specific primers in the conserved constant-segment region. To control for contamination, every cDNA library was double barcoded, receiving both a SMART-Mk sample barcode and Illumina barcodes. TruSeq adapter sequences along with Illumina sample barcodes were introduced in two successive PCR steps. The Illumina HiSeq platform was used with custom primers to sequence TCR alpha and beta cDNA libraries. The authors processed their data as follows. MiGEC processed the raw reads to extract unique molecular identifiers, while MiXCR was used to determine the CDR3 positions. For each individual, recombination models were inferred using an EM algorithm with the repgenHMM and IGoR tools. The analysis of shared clonotypes was done with the tcR package in R, with sharing normalized by the product of cloneset sizes. To study raw recombination without the effects of thymic and clonal selection, out-of-frame nonproductive sequences were analyzed. TCRdb passed the public sequencing reads through fastp at Q25 and MiXCR, retaining productive beta sequences. Each entry is one CDR3 protein sequence, shown with its most common DNA and genes. The V and J calls reflect TCRdb's pipeline rather than the authors' work. This sample is represented by under 300,000 distinct CDR3 sequences; roughly 13% of them were singletons. The biggest ten clones account for 3.5% to 4.5% of the sample.

These sequences were also reported in another study, on yellow fever vaccine responses in identical twins. Reported in the second study: The T cell response to vaccination in identical twins was reported by the authors to appear partly convergent and partly personalized. In identical twins, the study followed T cell clones that responded to the vaccine with precision.

This sequence was found in a woman younger than 35 in good health. The sequencing input was memory (CD45RO+) T cells sorted from blood. Reading the label with the study, this specimen's cell subset or site is: CD45RO+ enriched T cells. The V and J segments used are TRBV5-1 and TRBJ1-5, with an unclear D gene assignment. The CDR3 here reads CASSLDMGSNQPQHF. The nucleotides read TGCGCCAGCAGCTTGGATATGGGTAGCAATCAGCCCCAGCATTTT.